This TCR beta chain was recovered during a study of technical replicates of blood from a few donors. Germline V lookup: CDR1 SGDLS, CDR2 YYNGEE. The ends were cut back, 3 bases at V and 4 bases at J, with 22 bases in the middle. The CDR3 is 17 amino acids. Clones were read by immunoSEQ multiplex PCR, and TCRdb kept only the in-frame ones, dropping some. In the table there are some 49,000 clones, around nine tenths of which are singletons. The chain is built from TRBV9 and TRBJ1-1; maybe TRBD1 (6 bases). Sequencing was carried out using PBMCs. The TCR sequence derives from a human donor in good health. Some clones in this sample may be carry-over from other donors' samples. This CDR3 is CASSAQGYSESATEAFF. The DNA for the CDR3 is TGTGCCAGCAGCGCCCAGGGGTATTCGGAATCGGCCACTGAAGCTTTCTTT.